A selection of T cell receptor beta chains follows, all from one sample in a study of OX40 agonist ivuxolimab in advanced cancers. Some clones are missing from TCRdb's copy, which holds only in-frame ones; the method was immunoSEQ multiplex PCR. The top ten clones hold roughly 2.1% of a sample with under 80,000 clones, around 87% of them seen once. The sequencing here drew on CD4+ or CD8+ T cells sorted from blood, taken in a trial of the OX40 agonist ivuxolimab. The receptors were sampled from an adult with an advanced solid tumor such as melanoma, head and neck, liver or kidney cancer. The CDR3 runs from the conserved cysteine through the conserved F or W. The D gene is left open where the match is weak.

cdr3_nt cdr3_aa j_call v_call d_call
TGTGCCAGTAGGCCAACCGACAGGGTATTCTCCTACGAGCAGTACTTC CASRPTDRVFSYEQYF TRBJ2-7 TRBV19 TRBD1
TGTGCCAGCAGTTTCCAGGGGAGCTATGGCTACACCTTC CASSFQGSYGYTF TRBJ1-2 TRBV27 -
TGCGCCAGCAGCCAAGATCAGGCAGGGCGCTATGGCTACACCTTC CASSQDQAGRYGYTF TRBJ1-2 TRBV4-3 -
TGTGCCAGCAGTTTACCCGCTGGGTGGGGTAACTATGGCTACACCTTC CASSLPAGWGNYGYTF TRBJ1-2 TRBV28 -
TGTGCCAGCAGTCCTGTCCCGGGCCCTCTTTACGAGCAGTACTTC CASSPVPGPLYEQYF TRBJ2-7 TRBV27 -
TGCGCCAGCAGCCAAGTTGGGACAGGGAGTTTCTATGGCTACACCTTC CASSQVGTGSFYGYTF TRBJ1-2 TRBV4-3 TRBD1
TGTGCCAGCAGCTTAGGCGGCGGTCGTCCCTACGAGCAGTACTTC CASSLGGGRPYEQYF TRBJ2-7 TRBV7-8 -
TGCAGTGCTAGACCCCTAAATGAGCAGTTCTTC CSARPLNEQFF TRBJ2-1 TRBV20-1 -
TGTGCCAGCAGCTTGACTAGCGGAGTCTACAATGAGCAGTTCTTC CASSLTSGVYNEQFF TRBJ2-1 TRBV7-2 TRBD2
TGTGCCAGCAGGCTACTAGCGGGAGGGCCGGATACGCAGTATTTT CASRLLAGGPDTQYF TRBJ2-3 TRBV6-5 TRBD2
TGTGCCAGCAGCCAAGATCTAGGGAGTGGACAGGGGGCCTACAATGAGCAGTTCTTC CASSQDLGSGQGAYNEQFF TRBJ2-1 TRBV14 TRBD1